The following is a TCR beta chain sequence with its context. Its target antigen remains unknown. The input lacks base qualities; no much larger clone sits a single base away. These data come from a study of beta chain features in type 1 diabetes (dated by TCRdb to 2016 to 2019). For the wider study: No differences in mean age, gender distribution, total cell number or subset yield were found between patients and healthy donors. Across all samples, 107,917,701 sorted cells were examined, and cell number per subset correlated strongly with RNA yield. The study compared the TCRB repertoires of sorted circulating CD4+ T cell subsets in recently diagnosed type 1 diabetes patients with those in matched healthy donors. Naive and central memory subsets were obtained from all 30 or so donors, but regulatory and stem cell-like memory subsets were isolated from only 8 patients and 8 healthy donors. Paper-wide results and their limitations: PCR might favor shorter templates, but patient and control samples were amplified and corrected together, so any skew would affect both groups equally. Type 1 diabetes patients showed a moderate but significant shortening of TCRB CDR3 length in all four CD4+ subsets. Sequencing cDNA rather than genomic DNA could over-represent highly expressing activated cells, although activation and CD3 levels did not differ between groups. Naive, central memory and regulatory TCRB repertoires appeared more similar among patients than among healthy donors. Patients with type 1 diabetes made fewer insertions and deleted more nucleotides at VDJ recombination sites, implying thymic rearrangement abnormalities. Because the HLA sub-analyses included only small numbers of individuals, any influence of HLA type on TCRB rearrangement was left unresolved.

The cysteine opens and the phenylalanine closes a CDR3 of 13 amino acids. The DNA shown is the 39-base CDR3, in frame from base 1. The germline V gene gives CDR1 as MNHEY and CDR2 as SVGAGI. Trimming takes 2 bases from V and 2 bases from J, and the germline ends sit 6 bases apart. All of the isolated RNA was reverse transcribed with the High Capacity cDNA Reverse Transcription Kit, so expressed TCRB transcripts were sequenced. Deep immunoSEQ sequencing was performed on naive, central memory and regulatory T cell samples, with an average of around 3.5 million total reads per sample. Sorted cells were lysed in RLT buffer and RNA was extracted with DNase-treated RNeasy Micro or Mini kits, depending on cell number. Each cell subset was processed separately to prevent cross-contamination, with patient and healthy donor samples processed together. The immunoSEQ multiplex PCR was used to amplify TCRB sequences from cDNA, yielding 87-bp fragments that span the CDR3 region. Sequencing of the amplicons was performed on the Illumina HiSeq platform. The published analysis was carried out like this. PCR bias was corrected computationally using synthetic template baselines, and reads within Hamming distance 2 were collapsed, with unmergeable singletons discarded. Reads were aligned against IMGT so that V, D and J genes, CDR3 length and insertions or deletions at six rearrangement sites could be assigned. Within each subset, clonotype counts were normalized to sorted cell number, and only after that were true diversity and Gini coefficients computed with the tcR R package. The overlap coefficient, calculated on TCRB nucleotide sequences, was used to quantify repertoire sharing. Imported from immuneACCESS, the table was reduced by TCRdb to in-frame sequences with V and J called. These copies leave out some clones; in studies compared against another copy, an unresolved V gene accounts for under half, and the cause of the remainder is not known. The V and J calls and clone size were taken over from that table, and D and trimming were inferred from the DNA. This sample lists some 110,000 clones; about 16% were detected once. About 2.5% of the sample is held by the ten biggest clonotypes.

From each donor, a single peripheral blood sample of about 100 mL on average was drawn into heparinised tubes. A BD FACSAria II and a panel including CD45RO, CCR7, CD25, CD127, CD95 and CD27 were used to sort naive, central memory, regulatory and stem cell-like memory CD4+ T cells. Purity was above 95% for every sorted population. Right away, PBMCs were isolated by Lymphoprep density gradient centrifugation and were stained directly, with no culture step. Samples were stained and sorted in pairs, with one healthy donor and one patient per experiment, so that batch effects were minimized. Rearrangement joined TRBV6-5 to TRBJ1-2, with the D gene not clear enough to name. Sequences were obtained from central memory CD4+ T cells from blood. The receptor's source is a man in his thirties or forties with type 1 diabetes. The CDR3 protein sequence reads: CASSYGRNYGYTF. The DNA reads as follows: TGTGCCAGCAGTTACGGCAGAAACTATGGCTACACCTTC.